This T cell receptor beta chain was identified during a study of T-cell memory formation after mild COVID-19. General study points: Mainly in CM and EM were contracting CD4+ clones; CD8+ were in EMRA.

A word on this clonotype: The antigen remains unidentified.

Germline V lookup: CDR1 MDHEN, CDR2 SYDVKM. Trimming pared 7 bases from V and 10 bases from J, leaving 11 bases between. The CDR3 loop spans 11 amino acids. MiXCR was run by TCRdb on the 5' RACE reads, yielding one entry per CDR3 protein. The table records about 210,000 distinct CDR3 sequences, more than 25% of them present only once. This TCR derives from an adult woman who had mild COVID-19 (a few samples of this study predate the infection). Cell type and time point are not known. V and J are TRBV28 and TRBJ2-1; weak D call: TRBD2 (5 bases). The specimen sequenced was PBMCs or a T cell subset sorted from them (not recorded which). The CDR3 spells CASIEGGEQFF. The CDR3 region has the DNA TGTGCCAGCATAGAGGGCGGGGAGCAGTTCTTC.